This TCR beta chain was captured in a study of T cells in women clearing cervical HPV infection. Points from the study as a whole: Richness plus V gene abundances separated cases from controls with AUC about 0.8.

Worth noting for this clone: Its specificity is not known.

Sequencing was performed with immunoSEQ multiplex PCR; in TCRdb, only in-frame clones are kept and a portion is missing. This sample contains more than 20,000 clones. The specimen was blood buffy coat. This sequence was found in a woman between 18 and 75 years old with a cervical HPV16 infection that either progressed to CIN3+ or cleared (not recorded which).

This CDR3 is CSAKTGATEAFF. The CDR3 bases that were read are TGCAGTGCTAAAACAGGGGCCACTGAA. The V call is TRBV20-1, the J call TRBJ1-1, with 7 bases aligning to TRBD1. The CDR3 end falls 3 residues outside the read, so it is completed with the germline J gene. The junction had 3 bases not matched to a gene; V was cut back by 4 bases and J by 4 bases. CDR3 size: 12 residues. Germline lookup yields CDR1 DFQATT and CDR2 SNEGSKA (reference sequence).